Below are 5 T cell receptor beta chains sequenced from a single sample in a study of OX40 agonist ivuxolimab in advanced cancers. Sequencing was performed with immunoSEQ multiplex PCR; in TCRdb, only in-frame clones are kept and a portion is missing. The table records about 90,000 clones, approximately 85% of them present only once. The sequenced sample was CD4+ or CD8+ T cells sorted from blood, obtained in a trial of the OX40 agonist ivuxolimab. These receptors came from an adult with an advanced solid tumor such as melanoma, head and neck, liver or kidney cancer.

This rearrangement joins TRBV2 to TRBJ2-2; D gene uncertain. CDR3 length: 14 amino acids. V was shortened by 6 bases and J by 1 base, with 9 bases between the two germline ends. Germline-derived CDR1 and CDR2 are SNHLY and FYNNEI. Here the CDR3 DNA reads TGTGCCAGCAGGACAAACATGAACACCGGGGAGCTGTTTTTT. Its translation: CASRTNMNTGELFF.

This clone occurred a few times. The chain has TRBV27 and TRBJ1-1, with D perhaps TRBD1 (5 bases). In germline, CDR1 is MNHEY, CDR2 SMNVEV (reference sequence). The V end lost 5 bases, the J end lost 12 bases, and 16 bases lay between the germline ends. The length of the CDR3 is 12 residues. This CDR3 is CASSSSQGRSFF. CDR3 in DNA: TGTGCCAGCAGTAGTAGCCAGGGCAGGTCTTTCTTT.

This clone was seen once. The V and J genes are TRBV21-1 and TRBJ1-6. TRBV21-1 is a documented pseudogene. The CDR3 runs to 14 residues. Written as DNA, the CDR3 is TGTGCCAGCATCTTGGTCGAAAATCATTCACCCCTCCACTTT. Protein sequence: CASILVENHSPLHF.

The chain joins TRBV15 to TRBJ2-7, with no clear D. Trimming stripped 0 bases from V and 0 bases from J, with 6 bases between. This CDR3 is 14 amino acids long. Germline V gene sequence: CDR1 LNHNV, CDR2 YYDKDF (reference sequence). The CDR3 sequence is CATSREESSYEQYV. The CDR3 region has the DNA TGTGCCACCAGCAGAGAGGAGAGCTCCTACGAGCAGTACGTC.

The chain recombines TRBV9 with TRBJ1-6; no clear D gene. The V gene lost 4 bases and the J gene lost 12 bases, with 17 bases spanning the gap. CDR3 length: 14 amino acids. Germline V gene sequence: CDR1 SGDLS, CDR2 YYNGEE. The CDR3 sequence is CASSPRPRPGPLHF. The CDR3 region has the DNA TGTGCCAGCAGCCCCCGACCCAGGCCGGGACCCCTCCACTTT.